This T cell receptor (beta chain) comes out of a study of T-cell memory formation after mild COVID-19. Study as a whole: TCR clustering was largely donor specific.

Trimming stripped 5 bases from V and 2 bases from J, with 9 bases between. The CDR3 has 13 residues. Germline assignment: CDR1 SGHTA and CDR2 FQGTGA. About this clonotype itself: Its antigen remains unidentified.

Study-level results: For contracting clones, CD4+ ones sat mainly in CM and EM, CD8+ in EMRA.

TCRdb used MiXCR to reprocess the 5' RACE reads, holding one entry per CDR3 protein. The sample consists of about 160,000 distinct CDR3 sequences, roughly 31% of them appearing once. V is TRBV7-3 and J is TRBJ1-2; tentative D call: TRBD1 (6 bases). Sequencing was carried out using PBMCs or a T cell subset sorted from them (not recorded which). The receptor's source is an adult woman who had mild COVID-19 (a few samples of this study predate the infection). Cell type and time point are not known. The CDR3 nucleotides are TGTGCCAGCAGCCCTGACAGGAACTATGGCTACACCTTC. Protein: CASSPDRNYGYTF.